The present T cell receptor beta chain was sequenced within a study of control samples from healthy donors and cancer patients. Assay: immunoSEQ multiplex PCR; the TCRdb copy retains only in-frame clones and omits some. The profile shows 90,000 to 130,000 clones, 88% of them singletons. Germline V gene sequence: CDR1 MNHEY, CDR2 SVGEGT. The CDR3 covers 16 residues. V was pared by 5 bases and J by 0 bases, with 14 bases between. Material: PBMCs. This chain uses TRBV6-2 or TRBV6-3 with TRBJ1-3; TRBD1 is a possible D gene (5 bases). The source is a woman aged 55 to 70 with lung cancer. The CDR3 nucleotides read TGTGCCAGCAGTAACGCCGGGACTCTCTCTGGAAACACCATATATTTT. Amino acids: CASSNAGTLSGNTIYF.